This T cell receptor (beta chain) was obtained from a study of shared clonotypes between healthy human individuals. Overall study context: The composition of the donors was a couple of women and a few men aged 18 to 49.

Unsorted PBMC contributed approximately 270 ng DNA, approximately 33,000 T cell genomes, to each replicate PCR. Clones were sequenced by immunoSEQ multiplex PCR, and TCRdb holds only the in-frame ones, with some missing. The profile shows fewer than 600,000 clones, more than 75% of them singletons. Germline lookup yields CDR1 SGHTA and CDR2 FQGNSA. V shed 3 bases and J shed 12 bases, with 12 bases lying between them. The CDR3 consists of 12 residues. This receptor was obtained from a woman aged 40 to 49 in good health. Some clones in this sample may be carry-over from other donors' samples. Sequenced material: PBMCs. V usage is TRBV7-2 and J usage is TRBJ1-5; the D gene is possibly TRBD1 (5 bases). CDR3 loop: CASSFGAPNQHF. CDR3 bases: TGTGCCAGCAGCTTCGGGGCTCCAAACCAGCATTTT.